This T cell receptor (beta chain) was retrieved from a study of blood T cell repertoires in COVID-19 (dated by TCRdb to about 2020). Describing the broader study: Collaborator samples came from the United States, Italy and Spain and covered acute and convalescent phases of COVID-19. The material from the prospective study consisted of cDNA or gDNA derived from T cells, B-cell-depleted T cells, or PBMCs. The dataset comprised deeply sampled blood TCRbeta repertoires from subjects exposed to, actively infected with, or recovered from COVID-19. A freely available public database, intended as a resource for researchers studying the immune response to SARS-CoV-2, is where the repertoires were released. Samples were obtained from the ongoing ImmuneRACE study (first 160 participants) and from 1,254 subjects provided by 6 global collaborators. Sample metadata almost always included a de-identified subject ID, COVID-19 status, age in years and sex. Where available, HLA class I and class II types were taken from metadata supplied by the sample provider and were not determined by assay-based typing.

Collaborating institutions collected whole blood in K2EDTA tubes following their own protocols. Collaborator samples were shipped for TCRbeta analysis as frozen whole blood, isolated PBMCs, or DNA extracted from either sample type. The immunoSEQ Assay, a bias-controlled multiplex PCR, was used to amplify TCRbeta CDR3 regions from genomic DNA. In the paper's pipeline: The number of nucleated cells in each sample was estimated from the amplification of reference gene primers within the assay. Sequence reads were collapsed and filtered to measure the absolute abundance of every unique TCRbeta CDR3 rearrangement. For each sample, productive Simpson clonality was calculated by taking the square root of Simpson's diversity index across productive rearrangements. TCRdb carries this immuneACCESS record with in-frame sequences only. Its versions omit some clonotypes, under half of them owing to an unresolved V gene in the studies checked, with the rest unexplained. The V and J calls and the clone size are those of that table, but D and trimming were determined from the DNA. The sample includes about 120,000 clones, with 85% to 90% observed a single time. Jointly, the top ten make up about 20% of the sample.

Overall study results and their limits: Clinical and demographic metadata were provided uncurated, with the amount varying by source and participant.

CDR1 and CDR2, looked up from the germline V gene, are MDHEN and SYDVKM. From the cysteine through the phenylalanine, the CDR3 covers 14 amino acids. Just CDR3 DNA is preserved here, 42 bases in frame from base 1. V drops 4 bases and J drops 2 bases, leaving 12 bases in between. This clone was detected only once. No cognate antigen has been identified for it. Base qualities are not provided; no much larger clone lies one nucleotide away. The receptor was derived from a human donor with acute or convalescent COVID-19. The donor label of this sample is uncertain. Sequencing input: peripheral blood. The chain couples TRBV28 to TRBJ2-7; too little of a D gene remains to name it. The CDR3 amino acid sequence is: CASSSAPQPYEQYF. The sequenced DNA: TGTGCCAGCAGTTCCGCCCCACAGCCCTACGAGCAGTACTTC.